The subject of this entry is one T cell receptor (beta chain). Its antigen remains unidentified. No base quality information exists; no much larger clone differs at one position. The sample comes from a study of T cells in Graves' hyperthyroidism and ophthalmopathy (dated by TCRdb to about 2019). Regarding the research as a whole: Peripheral blood samples were taken at initial diagnosis, before any treatment was given. A discovery cohort of roughly 96 patients, about 40 with Graves' ophthalmopathy and approximately 60 with stable Graves' hyperthyroidism, was used to find distinguishing TCR V-J signatures. An independent validation cohort of 18 to 20 hyperthyroidism patients and some 15 patients who later progressed to ophthalmopathy tested prospective prediction of ophthalmopathy. The 90 to 100 discovery patients were randomly split 7:3 into training and test sets. The study also compared thyroid tissue and blood T-cell repertoires from roughly six Graves' hyperthyroidism patients. After blood sampling, hyperthyroidism patients were treated with methimazole at a starting dose of 30 mg daily, and ophthalmopathy patients were treated with high-dose intravenous methylprednisolone. TCR Vbeta CDR3 sequencing of 135 peripheral blood samples (over 40 ophthalmopathy, 75 or so hyperthyroidism and around 17 progressor patients) is reported in the paper.

The germline V gene sets CDR1 to SNHLY and CDR2 to FYNNEI. Trimmed from V: 3 bases; trimmed from J: 0 bases; junction bases lacking a gene match: 2. Its CDR3 holds 16 amino acids, cysteine through phenylalanine. Only the CDR3 part of the read is kept: 48 bases, read in frame from the first base. TCR beta CDR3 regions were amplified from RNA transcripts. For the first round of RT-PCR on the TCR CDR3, the HTBI primer set was used together with the Qiagen OneStep RT-PCR kit. The libraries were constructed in a second round of multiplex PCR and then size-selected and purified. Paired-end sequencing of the libraries was performed with 100 bp reads on an Illumina HiSeq2000. As for the authors' bioinformatics: SOAPnuke was used to process the raw data, removing reads that contained adapters or uncalled bases, had a mean Phred below 15, or lacked an exact match to the constant primer or identifier. High-quality paired reads were merged with COPE v1.2.5, and unique nucleotide sequences were defined as clonotypes. MiTCR v1.1 was used to align the clonotypes against IMGT TRBV, TRBD and TRBJ reference segments. The analysis was restricted to V-J combinations with a frequency above 0.0001, which together covered 99.2% of the repertoires. The TCS score was defined as F50 (clonal expansion) divided by E x V (chaos), with BLOSUM62-based TCRdist calculated between CDR3 peptides within each V-J. Welch's t-statistics and random forest reduced just over 500 V-J features to roughly 13, which were used in a naive Bayes classifier (R e1071). TCRdb applied fastp at Q25 and MiXCR to the public reads, then kept only in-frame beta chains. Rows with a matching CDR3 protein are joined into one entry that keeps the most common DNA and genes. TCRdb's processing, not the study's, gives the V and J calls here. In all, the sample holds a few hundred thousand distinct CDR3 sequences, and 15% to 17% of those were seen once. The ten largest account for around 7.8% of the sample.

Stable Graves' hyperthyroidism was defined as no progression to ophthalmopathy during 18 months of follow-up. Hyperthyroidism patients were aged 18 to 65 years and newly diagnosed, with disease duration of less than 2 months. Exclusion was applied to patients with uncontrolled infections, other autoimmune diseases, pregnancy or lactation. Diagnoses relied on clinical symptoms, serum thyroxine and TRAb, thyroid ultrasound and orbital computed tomography. PBMCs were isolated from approximately 10 ml of fresh peripheral blood by Ficoll-Paque density gradient centrifugation. Total RNA was extracted with Trizol reagent, and quality was checked on an Agilent 2100 Bioanalyzer. What the research found in general, with its limitations: Most expanded thyroid clonotypes (frequency above 0.001) were also detected in blood, suggesting blood repertoires may reflect thyroid immune responses. In validation, the model predicted progression to ophthalmopathy a median of about 6.8 months before onset, with approximately 71% sensitivity and almost 75% specificity. Sample size was not statistically predetermined, and blinding of investigators to group allocation was not performed. A 13 V-J signature model separated ophthalmopathy from stable hyperthyroidism, with approximately 87% sensitivity and about 81% specificity in cross-validation and 80%/75% in testing.

Sequencing input: blood. The TCR was taken from a woman aged 30 to 39 with Graves' hyperthyroidism. This sequence uses TRBV2 and TRBJ2-3; 11 central nucleotides agree with TRBD2. CDR3 reads: CASSETSGVSTDTQYF. The DNA sequence follows: TGTGCCAGCAGTGAGACTAGCGGGGTTAGCACAGATACGCAGTATTTT.